The T cell receptor (beta chain) described here comes from a study of blood T cells in healthy people across ages. The overall study: About one barcoded TCR beta cDNA was captured per two T cells.

CDR1 SGHAT and CDR2 FQNNGV come from the germline V gene. The CDR3 spans 15 residues. Unmatched junction bases numbered 7, after V lost 5 bases and J lost 1 base. A second PCR of 7 to 11 cycles used a sample-barcoded 5' primer and a J-beta primer mix. One entry per CDR3 protein, called by TCRdb with MiXCR from the 5' RACE reads. Here the sample spans over 950,000 distinct CDR3 sequences, roughly 47% being singletons. The chain employs TRBV11-2 and TRBJ2-7; 8 bases agree with TRBD2. This receptor was obtained from a woman aged 60-75 years in good health. Sample: blood. CDR3 in DNA: TGTGCCAGCAGCCAGGGACTAGGGATTTCCTACGAGCAGTACTTC. It encodes CASSQGLGISYEQYF.